The rows below give T cell receptor beta chains drawn from one sample of a study of Ad26.COV2.S vaccination and SARS-CoV-2 variants. Produced via immunoSEQ multiplex PCR; TCRdb's table is partial and in-frame only. The sample carries roughly 500,000 clones, 80% to 90% recorded once. The sample consisted of peripheral blood, taken in a trial of Ad26.COV2.S vaccine versus placebo. These receptors all come from a person aged 18-65 years who received the Ad26.COV2.S COVID-19 vaccine or a placebo. Each CDR3 is given with its conserved first and last residue. The D gene is left open where the match is weak. The size field is filled for only some rows; it gives once, few, many or a size class.

CDR3nt,CDR3aa,d_gene,len,v_gene,j_gene,abundance
TGTGCCAGCAGTTACCAAACAGCCCCCAGGGAAAAACTGTTTTTT,CASSYQTAPREKLFF,.,15,TRBV6-6,TRBJ1-4,.
TGTGCCAGCAGCCCAAGGTATAGACAGTCTCTTGGAAACACCATATATTTT,CASSPRYRQSLGNTIYF,.,17,TRBV5-5,TRBJ1-3,once
TGTGCCAGCAGCCCTCCCGGGACAGGGGACACTGAAGCTTTCTTT,CASSPPGTGDTEAFF,TRBD1,15,TRBV5-4,TRBJ1-1,.
TGTGCCAGCAGCCAATTGGGACTAGCCCAAGAGACCCAGTACTTC,CASSQLGLAQETQYF,TRBD2,15,TRBV3-1/TRBV3-2,TRBJ2-5,.
TGTGCCAGCAGTTACTCCCCCGGGGCCTATACAGATACGCAGTATTTT,CASSYSPGAYTDTQYF,.,16,TRBV6-2/TRBV6-3,TRBJ2-3,.
TGTGCACAAGGAGGGGGGTCTGGGGCCAACGTCCTGACTTTC,CAQGGGSGANVLTF,.,14,TRBV2,TRBJ2-6,.
TGTGCCAGTAGTACAAGAACAGGGGTATCAGGAAACACCATATATTTT,CASSTRTGVSGNTIYF,TRBD1,16,TRBV19,TRBJ1-3,.
TGTGCCAGCAGCTTAAGCGCGACCTACAATGAGCAGTTCTTC,CASSLSATYNEQFF,.,14,TRBV7-2,TRBJ2-1,.
TGTGCCAGCAGCGCAGACCTTCTAACATACGACAGGGAGTTTGGAAACACCATATATTTT,CASSADLLTYDREFGNTIYF,TRBD1,20,TRBV9,TRBJ1-3,.
TGCGCCAGCAGTATAGCGGGAGGAAAGACCGGGGAGCTGTTTTTT,CASSIAGGKTGELFF,TRBD2,15,TRBV4-3,TRBJ2-2,.
TGCGCCAGCAGTGGAGGGATAGTTAATTCACCCCTCCACTTT,CASSGGIVNSPLHF,.,14,TRBV10-2,TRBJ1-6,.
TGTGCCAGCTCAAGTGGGGGCTGGGAGACCCAGTACTTC,CASSSGGWETQYF,.,13,TRBV9,TRBJ2-5,.
TGTGCCAGCAGCGTAGGAGGGCAGATGAACACTGAAGCTTTCTTT,CASSVGGQMNTEAFF,.,15,TRBV9,TRBJ1-1,.
TGTGCCAGCAGCTTAGCGTGGGCTAGCGCCGGTGAGCAGTTCTTC,CASSLAWASAGEQFF,.,15,TRBV7-2,TRBJ2-1,once
TGTGCCAGCAGTTACTCTCTCGGGTATGAGCAGTACTTC,CASSYSLGYEQYF,.,13,TRBV6-5,TRBJ2-7,.
TGTGCCAGCAGCCTTGACAGGGGTCCCTGGGCGACTAATGAAAAACTGTTTTTT,CASSLDRGPWATNEKLFF,TRBD1,18,TRBV3-1/TRBV3-2,TRBJ1-4,once
TGTGCCAGCAGCTTGCGGCCAGGCAATTCACCCCTCCACTTT,CASSLRPGNSPLHF,.,14,TRBV5-6,TRBJ1-6,.
TGTGCCAGCAGCTTGGACAGGGAAGATACGCAGTATTTT,CASSLDREDTQYF,.,13,TRBV5-5,TRBJ2-3,few
TGTGCCAGCAGCTCCAACACCGGGGAGCTGTTTTTT,CASSSNTGELFF,.,12,TRBV7-3,TRBJ2-2,.
TGTGCCAGCAGCTTCGACCGCCTCGGCCGTGCAACTAATGAAAAACTGTTTTTT,CASSFDRLGRATNEKLFF,.,18,TRBV7-9,TRBJ1-4,.
TGTGCCAGCAGTGAAGGCAGGGGTTATGGAAACACCATATATTTT,CASSEGRGYGNTIYF,.,15,TRBV2,TRBJ1-3,.
TGTGCCAGTAGTATGTGGACAGGGGGTGGTGAGCAGTTCTTC,CASSMWTGGGEQFF,TRBD1,14,TRBV19,TRBJ2-1,.
TGTGCCAGCCTAGAAAGGGGTAGCAATCAGCCCCAGCATTTT,CASLERGSNQPQHF,.,14,TRBV2,TRBJ1-5,.
TGCGCCAGCAGCTTGTTTGGTCCCCCCGGGCTCGGGGAGACCCAGTACTTC,CASSLFGPPGLGETQYF,.,17,TRBV5-1,TRBJ2-5,.
TGTGCCACCGCAATATCCTCTGGAAACACCATATATTTT,CATAISSGNTIYF,.,13,TRBV6-5,TRBJ1-3,few
TGTGCCAGCAGCTCCACATCGGGGGGCCGCAATCAGCCCCAGCATTTT,CASSSTSGGRNQPQHF,.,16,TRBV7-3,TRBJ1-5,.
TGTGCCAGCAGAACCGACAGGGCCATTTGGCCCCAGCATTTT,CASRTDRAIWPQHF,TRBD1,14,TRBV2,TRBJ1-5,few
TGTGCCAGCAGCTATTACAGCTCTGGAAACACCATATATTTT,CASSYYSSGNTIYF,.,14,TRBV7-2,TRBJ1-3,.
TGCAGCGTTGAGGACCAGGCCTCCTATGGCTACACCTTC,CSVEDQASYGYTF,.,13,TRBV29-1,TRBJ1-2,.
TGTGCCAGCAGCCAGGGCTCTGGCTATGGCTACACCTTC,CASSQGSGYGYTF,.,13,TRBV3-1/TRBV3-2,TRBJ1-2,.
TGTGCCAGCAGCTTGGGGAATGGCTACACCTTC,CASSLGNGYTF,.,11,TRBV5-6,TRBJ1-2,.
TGTGCCAGCTCACCACCGAGCGGGGTAGGGTTTAATGAGCAGTTCTTC,CASSPPSGVGFNEQFF,TRBD2,16,TRBV18,TRBJ2-1,.
TGTGCCAGCAGCCAAGGGCGGGGGGGAACTCTTAATGAAAAACTGTTTTTT,CASSQGRGGTLNEKLFF,.,17,TRBV4-2,TRBJ1-4,.
TGTGCCAGCACCAACTACGAGCAGTACTTC,CASTNYEQYF,.,10,TRBV6-6,TRBJ2-7,once
TGTGCCAGCAGCCTCTGGACAGCATACGAGCAGTACTTC,CASSLWTAYEQYF,.,13,TRBV5-6,TRBJ2-7,.
TGTGCCAGCAGCTTAATGGCCCAAAAAGAGACCCAGTACTTC,CASSLMAQKETQYF,.,14,TRBV7-9,TRBJ2-5,.
TGTGCCAGCAGCTTGGTAGGGTTTAATTCACCCCTCCACTTT,CASSLVGFNSPLHF,.,14,TRBV5-8,TRBJ1-6,.
TGTGCCACCACCCTCGGACGCTTTAATTCACCCCTCCACTTT,CATTLGRFNSPLHF,.,14,TRBV6-5,TRBJ1-6,few
TGTGCCAGCAGCCTGTCTCGGGCTCAAGAGACCCAGTACTTC,CASSLSRAQETQYF,.,14,TRBV7-8,TRBJ2-5,once
TGTGCCAGCAGTTACCCGGGGCCGACTGAAGCTTTCTTT,CASSYPGPTEAFF,.,13,TRBV6-6,TRBJ1-1,once